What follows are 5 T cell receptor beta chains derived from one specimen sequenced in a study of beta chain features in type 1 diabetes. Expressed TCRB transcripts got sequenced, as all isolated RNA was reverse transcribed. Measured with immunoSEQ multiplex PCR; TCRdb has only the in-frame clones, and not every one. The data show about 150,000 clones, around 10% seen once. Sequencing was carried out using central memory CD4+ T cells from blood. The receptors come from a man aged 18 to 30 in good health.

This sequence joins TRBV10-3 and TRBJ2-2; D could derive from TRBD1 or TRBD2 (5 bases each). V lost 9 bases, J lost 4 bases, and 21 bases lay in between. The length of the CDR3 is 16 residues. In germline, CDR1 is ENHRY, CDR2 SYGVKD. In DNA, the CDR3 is TGTGCCATAAAACCCCGGGACGTATCGAGCACCGGGGAGCTGTTTTTT. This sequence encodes CAIKPRDVSSTGELFF.

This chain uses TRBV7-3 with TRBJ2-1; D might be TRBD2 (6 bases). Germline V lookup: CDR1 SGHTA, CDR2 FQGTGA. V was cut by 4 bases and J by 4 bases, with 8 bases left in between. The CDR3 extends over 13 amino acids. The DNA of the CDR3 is TGTGCCAGCAGCTGGGACTCTTACAATGAGCAGTTCTTC. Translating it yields CASSWDSYNEQFF.

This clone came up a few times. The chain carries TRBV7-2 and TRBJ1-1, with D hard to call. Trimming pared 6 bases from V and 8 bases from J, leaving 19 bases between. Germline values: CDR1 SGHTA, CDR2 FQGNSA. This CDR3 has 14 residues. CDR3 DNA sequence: TGTGCCAGCAGTAGCCGAGCATGGCCGGGGGAAGCTTTCTTT. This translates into CASSSRAWPGEAFF.

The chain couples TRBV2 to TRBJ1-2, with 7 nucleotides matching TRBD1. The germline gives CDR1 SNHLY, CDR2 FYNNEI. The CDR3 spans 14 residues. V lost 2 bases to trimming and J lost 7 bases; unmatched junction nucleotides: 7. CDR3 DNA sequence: TGTGCCAGCAGTGAACGACAGGGTCGGGCTGGCTACACCTTC. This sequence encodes CASSERQGRAGYTF.

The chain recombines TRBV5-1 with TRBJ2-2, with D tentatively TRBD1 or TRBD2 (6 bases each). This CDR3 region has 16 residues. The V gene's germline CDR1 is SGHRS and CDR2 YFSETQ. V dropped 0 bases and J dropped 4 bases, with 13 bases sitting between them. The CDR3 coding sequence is TGCGCCAGCAGCTTGGTCGGGGGCGCGTCCACCGGGGAGCTGTTTTTT. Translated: CASSLVGGASTGELFF.